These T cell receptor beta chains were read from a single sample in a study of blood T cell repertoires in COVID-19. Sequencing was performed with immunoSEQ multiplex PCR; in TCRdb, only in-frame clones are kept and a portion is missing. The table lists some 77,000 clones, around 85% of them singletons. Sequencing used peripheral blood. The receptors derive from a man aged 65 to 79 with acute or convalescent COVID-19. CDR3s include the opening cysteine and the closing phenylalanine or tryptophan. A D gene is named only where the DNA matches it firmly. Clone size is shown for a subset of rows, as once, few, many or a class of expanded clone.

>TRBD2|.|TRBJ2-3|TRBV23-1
TGCGCCAGCAGTCAATCCCAACTAGCGGAGACGGGAGATACGCAGTATTTT
CASSQSQLAETGDTQYF
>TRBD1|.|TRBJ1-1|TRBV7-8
TGTGCCAGCAGCTCAACAGGGGGCGCTCGGACTGAAGCTTTCTTT
CASSSTGGARTEAFF
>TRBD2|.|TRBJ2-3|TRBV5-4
TGTGCCAGCAGCAACGGGGGGGCAGGGAGTAGGAGTGGAATAGATACGCAGTATTTT
CASSNGGAGSRSGIDTQYF
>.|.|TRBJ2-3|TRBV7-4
TGTGCCAGCAGCCCCCCGCTCTCGCGAGTTAGCACAGATACGCAGTATTTT
CASSPPLSRVSTDTQYF
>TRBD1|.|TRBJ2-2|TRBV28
TGTGCCAGCAAACGTCCGGGACAGGGATTCACCGGGGAGCTGTTTTTT
CASKRPGQGFTGELFF
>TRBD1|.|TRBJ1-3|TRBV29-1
TGCAGCGTTAGACAGGGCGCCGGAAACACCATATATTTT
CSVRQGAGNTIYF
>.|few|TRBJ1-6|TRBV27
TGTGCCAGCAGTTTTGGCGGCGGAGATTCACCCCTCCACTTT
CASSFGGGDSPLHF
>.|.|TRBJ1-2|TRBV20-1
TGCAGTGCTGTGGACAGTCATGGCTACACCTTC
CSAVDSHGYTF
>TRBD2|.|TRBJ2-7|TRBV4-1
TGCGCCAGCAGCCAAGGTTCACTAGCGGGAAACGAGCAGTACTTC
CASSQGSLAGNEQYF
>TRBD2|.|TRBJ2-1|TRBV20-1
TGCAGTGCTAGTGGGACTAGCGGAGCGGTTTCCTACAATGAGCAGTTCTTC
CSASGTSGAVSYNEQFF
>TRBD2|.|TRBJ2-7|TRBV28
TGTGCCAGCAGTCCCTTTCTAGCGGGAGTATCCTACGAGCAGTACTTC
CASSPFLAGVSYEQYF
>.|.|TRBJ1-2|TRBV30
TGTGCCAGCGACAGACTCCTCTATGGCTACACCTTC
CASDRLLYGYTF
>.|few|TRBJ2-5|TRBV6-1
TGTGCCAGCAGTGAATTAAGGGGGAACCAAGAGACCCAGTACTTC
CASSELRGNQETQYF
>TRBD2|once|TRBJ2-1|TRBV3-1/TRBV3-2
TGTGCCAGCAGCCAAGAAAAAGTTTTAGCGGGAGGCGATGAGCAGTTCTTC
CASSQEKVLAGGDEQFF
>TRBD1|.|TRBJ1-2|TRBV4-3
TGCGCCAGCAGCCACGGACAGGGGTCCTATGGCTACACCTTC
CASSHGQGSYGYTF
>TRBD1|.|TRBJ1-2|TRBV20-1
TGCAGGGCGGACAGGGGGGGTGGCTACACCTTC
CRADRGGGYTF
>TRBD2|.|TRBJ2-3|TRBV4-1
TGCGCCAGCAGCCAACCCGGACTAGCGGGAGATAGAGATACGCAGTATTTT
CASSQPGLAGDRDTQYF
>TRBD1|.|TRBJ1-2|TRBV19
TGTGCCAGTGGGACAGCGGCCGCCTCTAACTATGGCTACACCTTC
CASGTAAASNYGYTF
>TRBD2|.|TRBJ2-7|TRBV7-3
TGTGCCAGCAGCCTATGGGGTGGGAGCGGGGCCTACGAGCAGTACTTC
CASSLWGGSGAYEQYF
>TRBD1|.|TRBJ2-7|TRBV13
TGTGCCAGCAGCACCAGGGGGCCCTACGAGCAGTACTTC
CASSTRGPYEQYF
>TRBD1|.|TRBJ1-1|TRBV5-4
TGTGCCAGCAGCTTGGACAGGGGCCCTGAAGCTTTCTTT
CASSLDRGPEAFF
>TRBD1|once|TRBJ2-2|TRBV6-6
TGTGCCAGCAGTTACTCGACGGGACAGGGTCCCGGGGAGCTGTTTTTT
CASSYSTGQGPGELFF
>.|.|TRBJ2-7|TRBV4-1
TGCGCCAGCAGCCAAGGAGTAACTGTTTCCTACGAGCAGTACTTC
CASSQGVTVSYEQYF
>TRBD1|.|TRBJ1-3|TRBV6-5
TGTGCCAGCAACCCAAGGACAGGTGTTGGAAACACCATATATTTT
CASNPRTGVGNTIYF
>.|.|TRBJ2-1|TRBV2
TGTGCAAACAGGGAGGGGGATGAGCAGTTCTTC
CANREGDEQFF
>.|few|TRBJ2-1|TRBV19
TGTGCCAGTGGGCTAGGGGGGGTCAGTAATGAGCAGTTCTTC
CASGLGGVSNEQFF
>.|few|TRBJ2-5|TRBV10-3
TGTGCCATCACGAACTGGGCGGGTGAGACCCAGTACTTC
CAITNWAGETQYF
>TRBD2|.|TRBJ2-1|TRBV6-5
TGTGCCAGCAGGCCTAGCGGTCGGGATGAGCAGTTCTTC
CASRPSGRDEQFF
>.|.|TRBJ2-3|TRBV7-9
TGTGCCAGCAGCTTCGTTCCAGATACGCAGTATTTT
CASSFVPDTQYF
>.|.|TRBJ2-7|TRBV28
TGTGCCAGCAGGATGCCGGGGTACGAGCAGTACTTC
CASRMPGYEQYF
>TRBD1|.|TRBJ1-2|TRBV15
TGTGCCACCAGCAGAGATTGGGACAGGGAATTGGGCTACACCTTC
CATSRDWDRELGYTF
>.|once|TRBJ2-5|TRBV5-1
TGCGCCAGCAGCTTGGTTTTAGGCGAGAGGAAGACCCAGTACTTC
CASSLVLGERKTQYF
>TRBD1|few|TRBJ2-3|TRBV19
TGTGCCAGTAGTATACGACAGGGAGGCACAGATACGCAGTATTTT
CASSIRQGGTDTQYF
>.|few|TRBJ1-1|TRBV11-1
TGTGCCAGCAGCTTAGTTACGGGGATGACTGAAGCTTTCTTT
CASSLVTGMTEAFF
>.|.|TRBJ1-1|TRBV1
TGCACCAGCAGCCAATACGAGGGAAGGCGCACTGAAGCTTTCTTT
CTSSQYEGRRTEAFF
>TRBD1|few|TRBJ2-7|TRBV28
TGTGCCAGCAGTTTTGGGACAGGGAGGGACGAGCAGTACTTC
CASSFGTGRDEQYF
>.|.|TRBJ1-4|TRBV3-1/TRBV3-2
TGTGCCAGCAGCCAAGGGTACCTCTCCGGGGGATCTAATGAAAAACTGTTTTTT
CASSQGYLSGGSNEKLFF
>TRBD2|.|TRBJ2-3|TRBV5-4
TGTGCCAGCAGCTCTAAGCGGGAGAGCACAGATACGCAGTATTTT
CASSSKRESTDTQYF
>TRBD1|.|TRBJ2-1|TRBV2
TGTGCCAGCATTTCCGACAGGGATGCAGTCGGATACAATGAGCAGTTCTTC
CASISDRDAVGYNEQFF
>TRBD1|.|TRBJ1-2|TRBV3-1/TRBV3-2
TGTGCCAGCAGCCCAGGGACAGGCTTAGCTAACTATGGCTACACCTTC
CASSPGTGLANYGYTF
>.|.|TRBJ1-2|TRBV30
TGTGCCTGGAGTAGGATAGGACAGACCTATGGCTACACCTTC
CAWSRIGQTYGYTF
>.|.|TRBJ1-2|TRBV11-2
TGTGCCAGCAGCTTACAGGCGATTGACTATGGCTACACCTTC
CASSLQAIDYGYTF
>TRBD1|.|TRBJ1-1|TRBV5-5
TGTGCCAGCAGCCATGGGACAGGGGTTGTAGGGAACACTGAAGCTTTCTTT
CASSHGTGVVGNTEAFF
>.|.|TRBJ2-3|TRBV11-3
TGTGCCAGCAGCGCGGACTCGGCGGGAGATACGCAGTATTTT
CASSADSAGDTQYF
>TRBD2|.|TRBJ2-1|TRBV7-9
TGTGCCAGCAGCTTCGGGACTAGCGGGAGGTCTGACAATGAGCAGTTCTTC
CASSFGTSGRSDNEQFF
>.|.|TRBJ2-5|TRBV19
TGTGCCAGTAGTGCCCCACAGGGAAGGCTCGCCGAAGAGACCCAGTACTTC
CASSAPQGRLAEETQYF
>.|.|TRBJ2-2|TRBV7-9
TGTGCCAGCAGTCAGCGGCCCCCCCTGGGCACCGGGGAGCTGTTTTTT
CASSQRPPLGTGELFF
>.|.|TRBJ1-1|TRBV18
TGTGCCAGCTCACCTCCGTACGAGGCGAACACTGAAGCTTTCTTT
CASSPPYEANTEAFF
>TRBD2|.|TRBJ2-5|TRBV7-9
TGTGCCAGCAGCTTAGATCCTAGCGGAGAGACCCAGTACTTC
CASSLDPSGETQYF
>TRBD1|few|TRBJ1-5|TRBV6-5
TGTGCCAGCAGTTACGGGACAGGGGGCGATCAGCCCCAGCATTTT
CASSYGTGGDQPQHF